This TCR beta chain was documented in a study of T cell changes during pregnancy in multiple sclerosis. TCRdb's copy holds only in-frame clones and misses some; the assay was immunoSEQ multiplex PCR. The sample holds about 53,000 clones, 90% seen once. The sample here was CD8+ T cells from peripheral blood mononuclear cells, taken before pregnancy. This receptor was obtained from a female donor with multiple sclerosis, enrolled in a pregnancy study.

CDR3 nucleotide sequence: TGTGCCAGCAGACAGGGGCTGGGCACTGAAGCTTTCTTT. This sequence encodes CASRQGLGTEAFF. J is TRBJ1-1 and V is TRBV7-2; 7 positions match TRBD1. This CDR3 comprises 13 residues. The ends lost 6 bases at V and 4 bases at J; junction bases unmatched: 5. Germline CDR1 is SGHTA and CDR2 is FQGNSA.